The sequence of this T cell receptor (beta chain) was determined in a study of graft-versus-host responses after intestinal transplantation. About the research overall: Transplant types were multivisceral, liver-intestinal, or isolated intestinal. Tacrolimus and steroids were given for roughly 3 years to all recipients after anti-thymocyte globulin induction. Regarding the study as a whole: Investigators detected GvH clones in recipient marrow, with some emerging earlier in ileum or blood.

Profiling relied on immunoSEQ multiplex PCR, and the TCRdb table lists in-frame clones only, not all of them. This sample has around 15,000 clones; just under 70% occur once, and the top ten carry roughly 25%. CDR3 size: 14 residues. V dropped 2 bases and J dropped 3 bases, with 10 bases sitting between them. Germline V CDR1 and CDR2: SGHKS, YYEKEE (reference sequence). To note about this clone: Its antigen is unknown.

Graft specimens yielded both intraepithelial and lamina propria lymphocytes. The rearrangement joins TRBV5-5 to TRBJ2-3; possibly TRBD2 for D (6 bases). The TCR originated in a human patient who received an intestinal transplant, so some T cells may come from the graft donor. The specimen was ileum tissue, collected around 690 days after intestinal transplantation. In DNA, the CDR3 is TGTGCCAGCAGCTTCCCGGGAGCGACAGATACGCAGTATTTT. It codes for CASSFPGATDTQYF.